This TCR beta chain stems from a study of shared clonotypes between healthy human individuals. Study in general: Researchers drew samples from two women and three men aged 18 to 49.

Note on this clone: Other DNA variants within this sample encode the same CDR3.

A CD45RA+ naive subset and a CD45RA-negative memory subset were split from CD4+ cells. Measured with immunoSEQ multiplex PCR; TCRdb has only the in-frame clones, and not every one. Of approximately 740,000 clones in the sample, about 74% were seen once. V lost 0 bases, J lost 3 bases, and 7 bases lay in between. This CDR3 has 14 amino acids. Per the germline V gene, CDR1 is SGHRS and CDR2 is YFSETQ. The TCR originated in a woman aged 25 to 39 in good health. The sample taken for sequencing was memory CD4+ T cells sorted from blood. As for subset: CD45RA-negative fraction. V gene TRBV5-1 combines with J gene TRBJ1-3; D not certain. In DNA form, the CDR3 reads TGCGCCAGCAGCTTGGGTGTAGATGGAAACACCATATATTTT. Its translation: CASSLGVDGNTIYF. The full variable domain, with the rest looked up from reference TRBV5-1 and TRBJ1-3, is KAGVTQTPRYLIKTRGQQVTLSCSPISGHRSVSWYQQTPGQGLQFLFEYFSETQRNKGNFPGRFSGRQFSNSRSEMNVSTLELGDSALYLCASSLGVDGNTIYFGEGSWLTVV.